The TCR beta chain described here comes from a study of cytomegalovirus exposure and HLA in healthy donors. General study points: There was a cluster of highly shared sequence variants that was likely a sequencing artifact.

CDR1 is SGHRS, CDR2 YFSETQ, per germline. This CDR3 comprises 17 residues. Trimming shortened V by 5 bases and J by 9 bases, and 30 bases separated the two germline ends. Regarding donors, all were healthy bone marrow donors. Of note for this clone: Its antigen is currently unknown.

A multiplex PCR was run with 60 Vbeta primers and 13 Jbeta primers. Method: immunoSEQ multiplex PCR; TCRdb's copy keeps in-frame clones and lacks some. The sample yields roughly 250,000 clones, 84% seen once. The chain recombines TRBV5-1 with TRBJ2-7; perhaps TRBD2 as D (5 bases). The sample comprised PBMCs. This receptor was taken from a woman aged 40 to 49 in good health and CMV-seropositive. The CDR3: CASSMVLGDPLALGQYF. In nucleotides, the CDR3 is TGCGCCAGCAGTATGGTCCTGGGAGATCCGCTAGCTCTCGGGCAGTACTTC.